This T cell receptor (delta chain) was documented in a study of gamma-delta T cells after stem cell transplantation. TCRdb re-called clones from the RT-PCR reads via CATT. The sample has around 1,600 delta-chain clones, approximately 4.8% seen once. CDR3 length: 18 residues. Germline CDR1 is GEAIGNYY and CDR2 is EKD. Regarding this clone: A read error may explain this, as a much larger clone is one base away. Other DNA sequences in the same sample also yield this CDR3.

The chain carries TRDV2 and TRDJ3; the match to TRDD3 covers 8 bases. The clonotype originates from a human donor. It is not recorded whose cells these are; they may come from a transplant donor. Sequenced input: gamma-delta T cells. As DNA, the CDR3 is TGTGCCTGTGACACCGTACTGGGGGCTTCCTGGTACACCCGACAGATGTTTTTC. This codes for CACDTVLGASWYTRQMFF.